These 15 T cell receptor beta chains came from one sample sequenced in a study of shared clonotypes between healthy human individuals. Generated by immunoSEQ multiplex PCR, the TCRdb table keeps only in-frame clones and is missing some. The repertoire holds over 2 million clones, around 96% seen once, with about 1.1% in the top ten. It was CD45RO-negative cells, positively selected for CCR7, that made up naive CD8 cells, with terminally differentiated effector memory CD45RA+ cells excluded. Input material: naive CD8+ T cells sorted from blood. These TCRs come from a man aged 18 to 30 in good health.

This chain connects TRBV27 to TRBJ1-5, with TRBD1 matching over 7 bases. The V and J ends lost 6 bases and 3 bases, in that order; junction bases with no gene match: 11. Germline V gene data show CDR1 as MNHEY and CDR2 as SMNVEV (reference sequence). The CDR3 totals 16 residues. CDR3 DNA: TGTGCCAGCAGCGATATGGGACAGCAAGTCAATCAGCCCCAGCATTTT. This translates into CASSDMGQQVNQPQHF.

As regards this clone: Other DNA sequences in this sample translate to the same CDR3. This chain connects TRBV7-9 to TRBJ2-7; 11 bases agree with TRBD1. The trim removed 3 bases at V and 3 bases at J, leaving 4 bases unmatched. The CDR3 covers 15 residues. The germline V gene encodes CDR1 SEHNR and CDR2 FQNEAQ (reference sequence). The DNA of the CDR3 is TGTGCCAGCAGCTTGGGACAGGGGGATCTCTACGAGCAGTACTTC. Protein: CASSLGQGDLYEQYF.

V and J are TRBV10-3 and TRBJ2-7; either TRBD1 or TRBD2 may fit D (5 bases each). Germline CDR1 and CDR2: ENHRY and SYGVKD. Trimming pared 2 bases from V and 4 bases from J, leaving 18 bases between. This CDR3 has 16 residues. The CDR3 bases are TGTGCCATCAGTGAGCCCACCGGGACGGGACCTTACGAGCAGTACTTC. This codes for CAISEPTGTGPYEQYF.

The chain combines TRBV7-2 with TRBJ2-7; 15 positions match TRBD2. J was trimmed by 0 bases and V by 3 bases; bases with no gene match: 3. This CDR3 contains 17 residues. Germline V lookup: CDR1 SGHTA, CDR2 FQGNSA. In DNA, the CDR3 is TGTGCCAGCAGCTTCCCGGGACTAGCGGGGGGCTCCTACGAGCAGTACTTC. Protein: CASSFPGLAGGSYEQYF.

The rearrangement uses TRBV7-9 and TRBJ1-5, with no clear D. This CDR3 comprises 13 residues. V shed 2 bases and J shed 5 bases, with 7 bases lying between them. Germline V gene lookup returns CDR1 SEHNR and CDR2 FQNEAQ (reference sequence). CDR3 protein: CASSLHGYQPQHF. Written as DNA, the CDR3 is TGTGCCAGCAGCTTACACGGGTATCAGCCCCAGCATTTT.

This chain connects TRBV6-6 to TRBJ1-1, with D perhaps matching TRBD1 (5 bases). Germline V gene lookup returns CDR1 MNHNY and CDR2 SVGAGI (reference sequence). V was cut by 0 bases and J by 5 bases, with 13 bases left in between. The CDR3 length is 15 residues. The DNA for the CDR3 is TGTGCCAGCAGTTACTCGGACAACGAGGGGACTGAAGCTTTCTTT. Protein sequence: CASSYSDNEGTEAFF.

The chain carries TRBV2 and TRBJ1-6; 7 positions match TRBD1. The CDR3 is 16 amino acids. The V segment lost 3 bases and the J segment 6 bases; nucleotides outside the gene matches: 8. Germline values: CDR1 SNHLY, CDR2 FYNNEI. Here the CDR3 reads CASSDDREGRNSPLHF. In DNA form, the CDR3 reads TGTGCCAGCAGTGACGACAGGGAAGGACGTAATTCACCCCTCCACTTT.

The J gene is TRBJ1-5, the V gene TRBV30; D possibly corresponds to TRBD1 (5 bases). Germline V gene data show CDR1 as GTSNPN and CDR2 as SVGIG (reference sequence). The CDR3 length is 14 residues. V was clipped by 4 bases and J by 7 bases, with 17 bases between them. The CDR3 spells CAWTPAGLGQPQHF. CDR3 coding DNA: TGTGCCTGGACTCCGGCAGGGCTAGGGCAGCCCCAGCATTTT.

This sequence joins TRBV4-1 and TRBJ2-1; 11 bases align to TRBD1. Germline values: CDR1 MGHRA, CDR2 YSYEKL. The CDR3 is 15 residues long. The trim removed 5 bases at V and 10 bases at J, leaving 10 bases unmatched. CDR3 nucleotide sequence: TGCGCCAGCAGCGCCGGGACAGGGGGTACTGGGGAGCAGTTCTTC. Protein product: CASSAGTGGTGEQFF.

J is TRBJ2-5 and V is TRBV27, with TRBD1 matching over 7 bases. Germline trimming cut 4 bases from V and 2 bases from J; bases unmatched to any gene: 7. Looked up from germline, CDR1 is MNHEY and CDR2 is SMNVEV (reference sequence). The CDR3 length is 15 residues. The CDR3 region is CASSSGTAVQETQYF. CDR3 sequence (DNA): TGTGCCAGCAGTTCCGGGACAGCGGTTCAAGAGACCCAGTACTTC.

CDR3 region: CASSLLSGTDTQYF. The CDR3 DNA reads TGTGCCAGCAGCCTGTTGTCGGGCACAGATACGCAGTATTTT. V is TRBV13 and J is TRBJ2-3, with D unclear. This CDR3 has 14 amino acids. Germline V gives CDR1 PRHDT, CDR2 FYEKMQ (reference sequence). V dropped 5 bases and J dropped 1 base, with 10 bases sitting between them.

The chain recombines TRBV30 with TRBJ2-7; D not resolved. The length of the CDR3 is 12 residues. V shed 4 bases and J shed 2 bases, with 9 bases lying between them. Germline CDR1 is GTSNPN and CDR2 is SVGIG (reference sequence). In DNA form, the CDR3 reads TGTGCCTGGAACGGAGAAACCTACGAGCAGTACTTC. Translated, it gives CAWNGETYEQYF.

This chain joins TRBV10-1 and TRBJ2-7; 8 nucleotides align to TRBD1. From germline, CDR1 is WNHNN and CDR2 SYGVQD (reference sequence). CDR3 size: 14 residues. With V trimmed by 6 bases and J by 0 bases, 4 bases remained unmatched. CDR3: CASSGQGGSYEQYF. DNA of the CDR3: TGCGCCAGCAGCGGACAGGGTGGCTCCTACGAGCAGTACTTC.

The chain carries TRBV7-9 and TRBJ1-2, with D unresolved. Trimming stripped 5 bases from V and 2 bases from J, with 15 bases between. Germline assignment: CDR1 SEHNR and CDR2 FQNEAQ (reference sequence). CDR3 length: 15 amino acids. Here the CDR3 DNA reads TGTGCCAGCAGCCCACCTGGCCTGGGAAACTATGGCTACACCTTC. This gives the protein CASSPPGLGNYGYTF.

The V gene is TRBV4-1, the J gene TRBJ2-2; a weak D match, TRBD1 (6 bases). CDR1 and CDR2 from the germline V gene are MGHRA and YSYEKL. This CDR3 has 16 residues. Trimming shortened V by 0 bases and J by 1 base, and 9 bases separated the two germline ends. Here the CDR3 DNA reads TGCGCCAGCAGCCAAGAACTAGGGGGGAACACCGGGGAGCTGTTTTTT. Translation: CASSQELGGNTGELFF.